Below, 11 T cell receptor beta chains from the same sample are listed, as sequenced in a study of long-term antiretroviral therapy in people with HIV. The authors ran the immunoSEQ assay, v3.0, at survey level. The assay was immunoSEQ multiplex PCR, and TCRdb's table has in-frame clones only and misses some. Of 40,000 or so clones in the sample, roughly four fifths were seen once. The sequencing used unsorted PBMCs, collected 1 year after starting antiretroviral therapy. The receptor set was obtained from a man aged 18 to 35 with HIV.

The rearrangement uses TRBV5-1 and TRBJ1-4; perhaps TRBD1 as D (6 bases). CDR1 SGHRS and CDR2 YFSETQ come from the germline V gene. Trimming removed 4 bases at V and 4 bases at J, with 11 bases between. The CDR3 has 14 residues. CDR3 protein: CASSVDRHNEKLFF. The DNA of the CDR3 is TGCGCCAGCAGCGTGGACAGACATAATGAAAAACTGTTTTTT.

The genes are TRBV2 and TRBJ1-4; unclear D gene. The germline V gene has CDR1 SNHLY and CDR2 FYNNEI. V was clipped by 7 bases and J by 2 bases, with 2 bases between them. The CDR3 spans 11 residues. The CDR3 DNA sequence: TGTGCCAGCACCACTAATGAAAAACTGTTTTTT. As protein: CASTTNEKLFF.

The rearrangement joins TRBV10-3 to TRBJ1-2, with 7 positions matching TRBD1. The junction had 3 bases not matched to a gene; V was cut back by 0 bases and J by 2 bases. CDR3 size: 15 residues. From germline, CDR1 is ENHRY and CDR2 SYGVKD. The CDR3: CAISESTTGNYGYTF. The DNA for the CDR3 is TGTGCCATCAGTGAGTCCACGACAGGGAACTATGGCTACACCTTC.

The DNA for the CDR3 is TGTGCCAGCAGTTTTTCATTAGCCGCCACTAACTATGGCTACACCTTC. Amino acids: CASSFSLAATNYGYTF. The V call is TRBV27, the J call TRBJ1-2; D is ambiguous. This CDR3 comprises 16 residues. Trimming pared 3 bases from V and 0 bases from J, leaving 14 bases between. The germline V gene has CDR1 MNHEY and CDR2 SMNVEV (reference sequence).

This sequence joins TRBV5-6 and TRBJ2-7; the D gene is possibly TRBD1 (5 bases). V was trimmed by 2 bases and J by 2 bases, leaving 8 bases between them. The CDR3 loop spans 13 amino acids. Germline V gene sequence: CDR1 SGHDT, CDR2 YYEEEE. CDR3 in DNA: TGTGCCAGCAGCTTAGGGGCAGCCTACGAGCAGTACTTC. Amino acids: CASSLGAAYEQYF.

This rearrangement joins TRBV6-1 to TRBJ2-7; D is ambiguous. The germline V gene encodes CDR1 MNHNS and CDR2 SASEGT. Deletions cut 5 bases from V and 9 bases from J, with 11 bases between. The CDR3 consists of 11 residues. The CDR3 nucleotides read TGTGCCAGCAGTAGACCGGTCGGGCAGTACTTC. It is translated as CASSRPVGQYF.

The gene calls are TRBV14 and TRBJ2-7; 8 nucleotides line up with TRBD2. CDR3 length equals 14 residues. Losses at the gene ends were 4 bases for V and 4 bases for J; bases not matched to a gene: 6. Germline CDR1 is SGHDN and CDR2 is FVKESK. The CDR3 region is CASSLSGRGYEQYF. CDR3 nucleotides: TGTGCCAGCAGCCTCAGCGGGAGAGGGTACGAGCAGTACTTC.

The gene calls are TRBV5-4 and TRBJ2-1, with 14 bases aligning to TRBD2. J gave up 6 bases and V 4 bases, and 6 bases lay outside the gene matches. Germline CDR1 and CDR2: SGHNT and YYREEE (reference sequence). The CDR3 is 16 amino acids. The CDR3 spells CASSTGLAGDRNEQFF. The CDR3 DNA reads TGTGCCAGCAGCACGGGACTAGCGGGAGACCGCAATGAGCAGTTCTTC.

The V gene is TRBV7-9, the J gene TRBJ2-1; 9 bases are a match to TRBD2. The CDR3 has 17 residues. Germline CDR1 is SEHNR and CDR2 is FQNEAQ (reference sequence). V lost 6 bases to trimming and J lost 1 base; unmatched junction nucleotides: 10. The CDR3 reads CASSLVGGGASYNEQFF. For the CDR3, the DNA is TGTGCCAGCAGTCTTGTGGGCGGGGGGGCGTCCTACAATGAGCAGTTCTTC.

The V and J genes are TRBV5-1 and TRBJ1-2; a possible D gene is TRBD1 (6 bases). Germline values: CDR1 SGHRS, CDR2 YFSETQ. Trimming took 4 bases from V and 2 from J, leaving 15 bases between them. This CDR3 spans 15 amino acids. Here the CDR3 DNA reads TGCGCCAGCAGCCCAGAGACAGGAATCAACTATGGCTACACCTTC. Translating gives CASSPETGINYGYTF.

This clone was observed a few times. The CDR3 DNA sequence: TGTGCCAGCAAACGGGGTCCGAACACTGAAGCTTTCTTT. Amino acid sequence: CASKRGPNTEAFF. The chain couples TRBV7-9 to TRBJ1-1, with D unclear. Trimming took off 7 bases at V and 1 base at J, with 10 bases between the two ends. CDR1 is SEHNR, CDR2 FQNEAQ, per germline (reference sequence). The CDR3 spans 13 residues.